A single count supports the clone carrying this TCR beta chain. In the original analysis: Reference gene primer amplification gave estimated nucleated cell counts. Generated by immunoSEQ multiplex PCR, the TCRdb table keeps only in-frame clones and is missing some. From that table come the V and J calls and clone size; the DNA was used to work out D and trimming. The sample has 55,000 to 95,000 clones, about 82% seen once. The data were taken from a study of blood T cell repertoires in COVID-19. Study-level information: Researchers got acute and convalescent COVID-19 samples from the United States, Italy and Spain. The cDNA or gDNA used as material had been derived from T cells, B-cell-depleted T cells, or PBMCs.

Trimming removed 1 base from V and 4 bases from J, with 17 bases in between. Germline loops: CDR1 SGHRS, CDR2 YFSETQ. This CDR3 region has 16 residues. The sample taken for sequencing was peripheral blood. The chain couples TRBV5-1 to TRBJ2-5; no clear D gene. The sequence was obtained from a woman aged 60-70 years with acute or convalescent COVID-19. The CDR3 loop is CASSLLGLRMRETQYF. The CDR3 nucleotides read TGCGCCAGCAGCTTGTTAGGTTTGAGGATGAGAGAGACCCAGTACTTC.